These T cell receptor beta chains were read from a single sample in a study of graft-versus-host responses after intestinal transplantation. What these receptors recognize is not known. Produced via immunoSEQ multiplex PCR; TCRdb's table is partial and in-frame only. The sample includes tens of thousands of clones, 92% of them seen just once. The sample consisted of unstimulated CD4+ T cells sorted from spleen or lymph node cells, taken before intestinal transplant. These TCRs come from a human donor who received an intestinal transplant. Each CDR3 is given with its conserved first and last residue. Fields, in order: D gene, clone size, V gene, J gene, CDR3 DNA, CDR3 protein. D genes are given only for firm matches. Clone size appears in some rows only: once, few, many, or a class for an expanded clone.

d_gene: .
abundance: .
v_gene: TRBV4-1
j_gene: TRBJ2-1
CDR3nt: TGCGCCAGCAGCCAAGATCACGGGAGAGCATTCGGTGAGCAGTTCTTC
CDR3aa: CASSQDHGRAFGEQFF

d_gene: .
abundance: .
v_gene: TRBV11-1
j_gene: TRBJ2-3
CDR3nt: TGTGCCAGCAGCCCGAGGGGCATAAGCGTGGCCTCTAGCACAGATACGCAGTATTTT
CDR3aa: CASSPRGISVASSTDTQYF

d_gene: .
abundance: .
v_gene: TRBV28
j_gene: TRBJ2-3
CDR3nt: TGTGCCAGCAGTTTATCAACAGGGACCACGCAGTATTTT
CDR3aa: CASSLSTGTTQYF

d_gene: TRBD1
abundance: .
v_gene: TRBV4-1
j_gene: TRBJ2-2
CDR3nt: TGCGCCAGCAGCCAAGCTCGGACAGGAGCGAACACCGGGGAGCTGTTTTTT
CDR3aa: CASSQARTGANTGELFF

d_gene: .
abundance: .
v_gene: TRBV30
j_gene: TRBJ2-1
CDR3nt: TGTGCCTGGAGGGCCTACTTATCGTACAATGAGCAGTTCTTC
CDR3aa: CAWRAYLSYNEQFF

d_gene: .
abundance: few
v_gene: TRBV21-1
j_gene: TRBJ2-7
CDR3nt: TGTGCCAGCAGCATTATGCCGACGCCGAAAACCTACGAGCAGTACTTC
CDR3aa: CASSIMPTPKTYEQYF

d_gene: .
abundance: .
v_gene: TRBV4-1
j_gene: TRBJ2-5
CDR3nt: TGCGCCAGCAGCCTAACCGGGACATACCAAGAGACCCAGTACTTC
CDR3aa: CASSLTGTYQETQYF

d_gene: TRBD2
abundance: .
v_gene: TRBV5-1
j_gene: TRBJ2-3
CDR3nt: TGCGCCAGCAGCTTGGGAGACAGAGCGGGAACCAACACAGATACGCAGTATTTT
CDR3aa: CASSLGDRAGTNTDTQYF

d_gene: .
abundance: .
v_gene: TRBV11-3
j_gene: TRBJ1-5
CDR3nt: TGTGCCAGCAGCCCCGTCCAGGGTGGCAATCAGCCCCAGCATTTT
CDR3aa: CASSPVQGGNQPQHF

d_gene: .
abundance: .
v_gene: TRBV5-6
j_gene: TRBJ2-1
CDR3nt: TGTGCCAGCAGCTTGTGGAACAATGAGCAGTTCTTC
CDR3aa: CASSLWNNEQFF

d_gene: TRBD1
abundance: once
v_gene: TRBV28
j_gene: TRBJ1-3
CDR3nt: TGTGCCAGCAGCAATTATTGGACAGGGGGCAATGTTGACACCATATATTTT
CDR3aa: CASSNYWTGGNVDTIYF

d_gene: TRBD2
abundance: few
v_gene: TRBV19
j_gene: TRBJ2-4
CDR3nt: TGTGCCAGTAGTAGCGGGAGAACCAAAAACATTCAGTACTTC
CDR3aa: CASSSGRTKNIQYF

d_gene: .
abundance: .
v_gene: TRBV11-2
j_gene: TRBJ2-1
CDR3nt: TGTGCCAGCAGGCCGACTTTCCGTCAGGGATCTTTCAGGAATGAGCAGTTCTTC
CDR3aa: CASRPTFRQGSFRNEQFF

d_gene: TRBD2
abundance: .
v_gene: TRBV6-6
j_gene: TRBJ2-5
CDR3nt: TGTGCCAGCAGTTACTCAGCGGGAGGGCAAGAGACCCAGTACTTC
CDR3aa: CASSYSAGGQETQYF

d_gene: .
abundance: few
v_gene: TRBV5-1
j_gene: TRBJ1-2
CDR3nt: TGCGCCAGCAAGGGAGTCGATTATGGCTACACCTTC
CDR3aa: CASKGVDYGYTF

d_gene: TRBD2
abundance: .
v_gene: TRBV7-2
j_gene: TRBJ2-1
CDR3nt: TGTGCCAGCAGCCCTAGCGGGAATTACAATGAGCAGTTCTTC
CDR3aa: CASSPSGNYNEQFF

d_gene: TRBD2
abundance: .
v_gene: TRBV10-3
j_gene: TRBJ2-7
CDR3nt: TGTGCCATCAGTGAGCTGGGACTAGCGGGAGATAAATACGAGCAGTACTTC
CDR3aa: CAISELGLAGDKYEQYF

d_gene: TRBD1
abundance: .
v_gene: TRBV18
j_gene: TRBJ1-5
CDR3nt: TGTGCCAGCTCGCAGGGACAGAGCAATCAGCCCCAGCATTTT
CDR3aa: CASSQGQSNQPQHF

d_gene: TRBD1
abundance: .
v_gene: TRBV29-1
j_gene: TRBJ1-2
CDR3nt: TGCAGCGTCTCCGGGACAGGGGGATTCTATGGCTACACCTTC
CDR3aa: CSVSGTGGFYGYTF

d_gene: TRBD1
abundance: once
v_gene: TRBV30
j_gene: TRBJ2-7
CDR3nt: TGTGCCTGTTCCCGGGACAGTGTATCCGAGCAGTACTTC
CDR3aa: CACSRDSVSEQYF

d_gene: .
abundance: .
v_gene: TRBV19
j_gene: TRBJ2-1
CDR3nt: TGTGCCAGTAGTATCCCCACGGCAGGCTCCTACAATGAGCAGTTCTTC
CDR3aa: CASSIPTAGSYNEQFF

d_gene: .
abundance: .
v_gene: TRBV2
j_gene: TRBJ2-1
CDR3nt: TGTGCCAGCATTAAAGGGGAATTGAGCTCCTACAATGAGCAGTTCTTC
CDR3aa: CASIKGELSSYNEQFF

d_gene: TRBD2
abundance: .
v_gene: TRBV29-1
j_gene: TRBJ2-1
CDR3nt: TGCAGCGCTGGGACTAGCGGCCACAATGAGCAGTTCTTC
CDR3aa: CSAGTSGHNEQFF

d_gene: TRBD1
abundance: .
v_gene: TRBV5-1
j_gene: TRBJ2-7
CDR3nt: TGCGCCAGCAGCCCCCGGGACAGCTCCACCTACGAGCAGTACTTC
CDR3aa: CASSPRDSSTYEQYF